The rows below give T cell receptor beta chains drawn from one sample of a study of neurological immune-mediated disorders. TCRdb ran MiXCR on the 5' RACE reads and lists one entry per CDR3 protein. Among about 30,000 distinct CDR3 sequences, approximately 5% were seen once, and the ten largest hold approximately 2%. Sequencing input: CD4+ T cells from blood. The receptors shown here come from a woman in her fifties or sixties in good health. Both conserved end residues are part of each CDR3. D genes are given only for firm matches. Where a row states a size, it is once, few, many or the class of an expanded clone; other rows omit it.

j_call: TRBJ1-1; clone_size: -; d_call: -; v_call: TRBV20-1; cdr3_nt: TGCAGTGCTAGTCAAAAGGGGGACGCTGAAGCTTTCTTT; cdr3_aa: CSASQKGDAEAFF
j_call: TRBJ1-2; clone_size: many; d_call: -; v_call: TRBV4-1; cdr3_nt: TGCGCCAGCAGCCAAGAGGTCTACAGGGGCTACACCTTC; cdr3_aa: CASSQEVYRGYTF
j_call: TRBJ2-7; clone_size: many; d_call: TRBD2; v_call: TRBV5-6; cdr3_nt: TGTGCCAGCAGCGTCCAGCGGGGCTACGAGCAGTACTTC; cdr3_aa: CASSVQRGYEQYF
j_call: TRBJ1-5; clone_size: many; d_call: -; v_call: TRBV10-3; cdr3_nt: TGTGCCATCAGTGAGTCGATCAGGGCACAGCCCCAGCATTTT; cdr3_aa: CAISESIRAQPQHF
j_call: TRBJ2-7; clone_size: many; d_call: TRBD1; v_call: TRBV4-1; cdr3_nt: TGCGCCAGCAGCCAAAAGGGACAGAGCTCCTACGAGCAGTACTTC; cdr3_aa: CASSQKGQSSYEQYF
j_call: TRBJ2-7; clone_size: many; d_call: -; v_call: TRBV30; cdr3_nt: TGTGCCTGGAGCCGGAACACCTACGAGCAGTACTTC; cdr3_aa: CAWSRNTYEQYF
j_call: TRBJ1-3; clone_size: many; d_call: -; v_call: TRBV6-6; cdr3_nt: TGTGCCACCAAAGCCGGGACGGAGGGAAACACCATATATTTT; cdr3_aa: CATKAGTEGNTIYF
j_call: TRBJ1-5; clone_size: many; d_call: -; v_call: TRBV27; cdr3_nt: TGTGCCAGCAGTTTATCGAGTGGGGCCCGGCAGCCCCAGCATTTT; cdr3_aa: CASSLSSGARQPQHF
j_call: TRBJ1-2; clone_size: many; d_call: -; v_call: TRBV4-1; cdr3_nt: TGCGCCAGCAGCCAAGATAATCACCGAATCCCTGACGGCTACACCTTC; cdr3_aa: CASSQDNHRIPDGYTF
j_call: TRBJ2-2; clone_size: many; d_call: -; v_call: TRBV11-2; cdr3_nt: TGTGCCAGCAGCTCAACCGGGACAATGAACACCGGGGAGCTGTTTTTT; cdr3_aa: CASSSTGTMNTGELFF
j_call: TRBJ2-4; clone_size: medium-sized; d_call: TRBD1; v_call: TRBV7-2; cdr3_nt: TGTGCCAGCAGCCCGCGACAGGGTGAATATGACATTCAGTACTTC; cdr3_aa: CASSPRQGEYDIQYF
j_call: TRBJ1-3; clone_size: many; d_call: -; v_call: TRBV15; cdr3_nt: TGTGCCACCAGCCCGGGGGGAGGGGAGCGCCGCTCTGGAAACACCATATATTTT; cdr3_aa: CATSPGGGERRSGNTIYF
j_call: TRBJ1-1; clone_size: medium-sized; d_call: TRBD1; v_call: TRBV12-3/TRBV12-4; cdr3_nt: TGTGCCAGCAGACCAACAGGGGTGAACACTGAAGCTTTCTTT; cdr3_aa: CASRPTGVNTEAFF
j_call: TRBJ2-7; clone_size: many; d_call: TRBD1; v_call: TRBV9; cdr3_nt: TGTGCCAGCAGCGAGTCACCCGGGACAGGCAAGCAGTACTTC; cdr3_aa: CASSESPGTGKQYF
j_call: TRBJ2-1; clone_size: many; d_call: -; v_call: TRBV19; cdr3_nt: TGTGCCAGTAGTATCGGGCTAGTTACCTACAATGAGCAGTTCTTC; cdr3_aa: CASSIGLVTYNEQFF
j_call: TRBJ1-1; clone_size: many; d_call: -; v_call: TRBV5-1; cdr3_nt: TGCGCCAGCAGCACGGGAGACACGGGTCCTTTCTTT; cdr3_aa: CASSTGDTGPFF
j_call: TRBJ1-1; clone_size: many; d_call: TRBD1; v_call: TRBV11-2; cdr3_nt: TGTGCCAGCAGCTTAACCCAGGGAGGGGGCGCTGAAGCTTTCTTT; cdr3_aa: CASSLTQGGGAEAFF
j_call: TRBJ2-1; clone_size: many; d_call: TRBD1; v_call: TRBV20-1; cdr3_nt: TGCAGTGCTAGAATCCTGGACAGGGGGCGGGACAATGAGCAGTTCTTC; cdr3_aa: CSARILDRGRDNEQFF
j_call: TRBJ1-4; clone_size: many; d_call: -; v_call: TRBV7-2; cdr3_nt: TGTGCCAGCAGCTTAGCGTCGGTTAAGAATGAAAAACTGTTTTTT; cdr3_aa: CASSLASVKNEKLFF
j_call: TRBJ2-7; clone_size: many; d_call: -; v_call: TRBV19; cdr3_nt: TGTGCCAGTACCGGGTCGGGGGACTACGAGCAGTACTTC; cdr3_aa: CASTGSGDYEQYF
j_call: TRBJ1-2; clone_size: few; d_call: TRBD1; v_call: TRBV6-1; cdr3_nt: TGTGCCAGCAGTGTCCGGACAGGGAACTATGGCTACACCTTC; cdr3_aa: CASSVRTGNYGYTF
j_call: TRBJ2-1; clone_size: many; d_call: -; v_call: TRBV7-2; cdr3_nt: TGTGCCAGCAGCTTATCGGGAGCGGGTCAGTTCTTC; cdr3_aa: CASSLSGAGQFF
j_call: TRBJ1-1; clone_size: many; d_call: -; v_call: TRBV9; cdr3_nt: TGTGCCAGCAGCGCGACAGGGAACACTGAAGCTTTCTTT; cdr3_aa: CASSATGNTEAFF
j_call: TRBJ1-3; clone_size: many; d_call: -; v_call: TRBV5-1; cdr3_nt: TGCGCCAGCGGGGAAGGGGCCGGAAACACCATATATTTT; cdr3_aa: CASGEGAGNTIYF
j_call: TRBJ1-1; clone_size: many; d_call: -; v_call: TRBV7-6; cdr3_nt: TGTGCCAGCAGCTTACGAGGGGAGACGAACACTGAAGCTTTCTTT; cdr3_aa: CASSLRGETNTEAFF
j_call: TRBJ1-6; clone_size: many; d_call: TRBD1; v_call: TRBV5-1; cdr3_nt: TGCGCCAGCAGCTTGGCCCAGGACAGGCCCCTCCACTTT; cdr3_aa: CASSLAQDRPLHF
j_call: TRBJ2-7; clone_size: many; d_call: TRBD1; v_call: TRBV11-2; cdr3_nt: TGTGCCAGCAGCGCAAATCAGGGGGACATGGGAGAGCAGTACTTC; cdr3_aa: CASSANQGDMGEQYF
j_call: TRBJ2-3; clone_size: many; d_call: -; v_call: TRBV3-1; cdr3_nt: TGTGCCAGCAGCCAAGTAGGAGCTGGTAGGGATTTT; cdr3_aa: CASSQVGAGRDF
j_call: TRBJ2-3; clone_size: many; d_call: -; v_call: TRBV7-3; cdr3_nt: TGTGCCAGCAGCTTAACGGGCGTGAATAGAAACACAGATACGCAGTATTTT; cdr3_aa: CASSLTGVNRNTDTQYF
j_call: TRBJ1-1; clone_size: many; d_call: -; v_call: TRBV20-1; cdr3_nt: TGCAGTGCTACGTCCGGGAACTATCTGAACACTGAAGCTTTCTTT; cdr3_aa: CSATSGNYLNTEAFF